These T cell receptor beta chains were read from a single sample in a study of a mutant IDH1 vaccine in newly diagnosed glioma. These receptors have no identified antigens. The data were produced by immunoSEQ multiplex PCR, yet TCRdb's version contains in-frame clones alone and is incomplete. This sample has some 60,000 clones, with less than 90% found just once. The sample consisted of PBMCs, taken from a glioma patient whose treatment included an IDH1 peptide vaccine. Source of these receptors: a man aged 40-50 years with glioma. CDR3s include the opening cysteine and the closing phenylalanine or tryptophan. Fields, in order: J gene, D gene, V gene, clone size, CDR3 protein, CDR3 DNA. The D gene is left open where the match is weak. Clone size is shown for a subset of rows, as once, few, many or a class of expanded clone.

>TRBJ1-5|-|TRBV11-3|-
CASSFRQIAVGLLHQPQHF
TGTGCCAGCAGCTTCCGCCAGATCGCCGTGGGACTACTCCATCAGCCCCAGCATTTT
>TRBJ2-5|TRBD2|TRBV19|once
CASSIQAGVFETQYF
TGTGCCAGTAGTATTCAAGCGGGAGTCTTTGAGACCCAGTACTTC
>TRBJ2-3|TRBD2|TRBV7-9|once
CASSKRDPSSTDTQYF
TGTGCCAGCAGTAAGCGGGACCCTTCTAGCACAGATACGCAGTATTTT
>TRBJ2-3|-|TRBV11-2|few
CASSLVVHTQYF
TGTGCCAGCAGCTTAGTTGTACATACGCAGTATTTT
>TRBJ2-1|TRBD1|TRBV4-1|-
CASSHSRDRADEQFF
TGCGCCAGCAGCCATTCCCGGGACAGGGCCGATGAGCAGTTCTTC
>TRBJ2-7|-|TRBV27|-
CASSLKPPRIPYEQYF
TGTGCCAGCAGTTTAAAGCCCCCCAGGATACCCTACGAGCAGTACTTC
>TRBJ2-7|TRBD2|TRBV27|-
CASSLRLAEAGGGEQYF
TGTGCCAGCAGTTTAAGGCTAGCGGAGGCCGGGGGGGGCGAGCAGTACTTC
>TRBJ2-7|TRBD2|TRBV27|few
CASTTSGPSSYEQYF
TGTGCCAGCACCACTAGCGGCCCCTCATCTTACGAGCAGTACTTC
>TRBJ2-1|-|TRBV4-2|-
CASSQIRAGRPNEQFF
TGTGCCAGCAGCCAAATTAGGGCGGGCCGCCCCAATGAGCAGTTCTTC
>TRBJ2-3|-|TRBV30|few
CAWDFAGDRSTDTQYF
TGTGCCTGGGATTTTGCAGGAGATCGATCCACAGATACGCAGTATTTT
>TRBJ2-1|TRBD1|TRBV27|-
CASRGTGWTEQFF
TGTGCCAGCAGAGGGACAGGGTGGACTGAGCAGTTCTTC
>TRBJ2-7|-|TRBV7-3|-
CASSLYEQYF
TGTGCCAGCAGCTTATACGAGCAGTACTTC
>TRBJ2-7|-|TRBV2|-
CASFWGSGTSSYEQYF
TGTGCCAGCTTTTGGGGGAGCGGAACGAGCTCCTACGAGCAGTACTTC
>TRBJ2-1|TRBD2|TRBV6-6|-
CASSGTGLNEQFF
TGTGCCAGTAGCGGGACCGGACTGAATGAGCAGTTCTTC
>TRBJ2-1|-|TRBV7-2|-
CASGLVRHNEQFF
TGTGCCAGCGGCCTTGTCCGCCACAATGAGCAGTTCTTC
>TRBJ1-5|-|TRBV7-2|-
CASSLALGGSAQPQHF
TGTGCCAGCAGCTTAGCGCTCGGGGGGTCGGCTCAGCCCCAGCATTTT
>TRBJ2-7|TRBD2|TRBV7-9|-
CASNSGTSGYEQYF
TGTGCCAGCAACTCGGGGACTAGCGGGTACGAGCAGTACTTC
>TRBJ2-2|-|TRBV27|-
CASSLEYTGELFF
TGTGCCAGCAGCCTAGAATACACCGGGGAGCTGTTTTTT
>TRBJ1-2|-|TRBV4-2|-
CASSQDTYGYTF
TGTGCCAGCAGCCAAGATACCTATGGCTACACCTTC
>TRBJ2-7|TRBD1|TRBV5-6|-
CASSSDRVYEQYF
TGTGCCAGCAGCTCGGACAGGGTCTACGAGCAGTACTTC